These 9 T cell receptor beta chains came from one sample sequenced in a study of blood T cell repertoires in COVID-19. Using immunoSEQ multiplex PCR, the repertoire was profiled, and TCRdb retains in-frame clones only, with some absent. The sample lists about 170,000 clones; 89% were seen once. Sequencing input: PBMCs or T cells enriched from blood (not recorded which). Receptors were obtained from a woman aged 18-29 years who had recovered from COVID-19.

J is TRBJ2-5 and V is TRBV6-1; a weak D match, TRBD1 (6 bases). CDR1 is MNHNS, CDR2 SASEGT, per germline. Trimming stripped 3 bases from V and 4 bases from J, with 12 bases between. This CDR3 region has 14 residues. CDR3 amino acids: CASSETGRGETQYF. The CDR3 DNA is TGTGCCAGCAGTGAGACAGGACGGGGAGAGACCCAGTACTTC.

The chain is built from TRBV6-1 and TRBJ2-5; maybe TRBD1 (6 bases). In germline, CDR1 is MNHNS, CDR2 SASEGT. This CDR3 contains 16 residues. V was cut by 2 bases and J by 5 bases, with 18 bases left in between. CDR3 protein: CASSEWYLGARETQYF. The CDR3 DNA reads TGTGCCAGCAGTGAATGGTACTTGGGGGCGCGGGAGACCCAGTACTTC.

The CDR3 DNA sequence: TGTGCCAGTAATGGGGGCCTTAGGTACAATGAGCAGTTCTTC. This sequence encodes CASNGGLRYNEQFF. The rearrangement links TRBV19 to TRBJ2-1, with D perhaps TRBD1 (6 bases). Trimming pared 7 bases from V and 4 bases from J, leaving 14 bases between. This CDR3 is 14 amino acids long. Germline CDR1 LNHDA, CDR2 SQIVND (reference sequence). Complete variable domain (other parts from reference TRBV19 and TRBJ2-1): DGGITQSPKYLFRKEGQNVTLSCEQNLNHDAMYWYRQDPGQGLRLIYYSQIVNDFQKGDIAEGYSVSREKKESFPLTVTSAQKNPTAFYLCASNGGLRYNEQFFGPGTRLTVL.

This chain connects TRBV2 to TRBJ1-2; TRBD1 is a possible D gene (5 bases). The V gene lost 2 bases and the J gene lost 1 base, with 8 bases spanning the gap. The CDR3 is 14 amino acids. Germline values: CDR1 SNHLY, CDR2 FYNNEI. In DNA, the CDR3 is TGTGCCAGCAGTGAAATGGGACTTAACTATGGCTACACCTTC. It is translated as CASSEMGLNYGYTF.

The rearrangement uses TRBV24-1 and TRBJ2-3; the match to TRBD2 covers 9 bases. Germline V gene data show CDR1 as KGHDR and CDR2 as SFDVKD. CDR3 size: 17 residues. The V and J ends lost 5 bases and 5 bases, in that order; junction bases with no gene match: 13. The CDR3 loop reads CATSGPSREGPQDTQYF. The DNA of the CDR3 is TGTGCCACCAGTGGCCCCTCGCGGGAGGGCCCTCAAGATACGCAGTATTTT.

The chain has TRBV4-3 and TRBJ2-7; the match to TRBD2 covers 8 bases. The CDR3 is 15 amino acids. With V trimmed by 0 bases and J by 2 bases, 3 bases remained unmatched. Per the germline V gene, CDR1 is LGHNA and CDR2 is YSLEER. CDR3 coding DNA: TGCGCCAGCAGCCAAGATGGCGGGAGGACCTACGAGCAGTACTTC. This gives the protein CASSQDGGRTYEQYF.

For the CDR3, the DNA is TGTGCCAGCAGCTGGGGACAGTCCGGGGAGCTGTTTTTT. Protein: CASSWGQSGELFF. J is TRBJ2-2 and V is TRBV5-6; TRBD1 aligns across 7 bases. The CDR3 loop spans 13 amino acids. CDR1 and CDR2 (germline): SGHDT, YYEEEE. J was trimmed by 6 bases and V by 3 bases; bases with no gene match: 2.

The gene calls are TRBV6-4 and TRBJ2-1; a possible D gene is TRBD2 (6 bases). CDR1 is MRHNA, CDR2 SNTAGT, per germline. This CDR3 region has 15 residues. The V end was cut by 0 bases, the J end by 7 bases, with 13 bases between. As DNA, the CDR3 is TGTGCCAGCAGTGACTCGGGGGGAGATATAAATGAGCAGTTCTTC. Amino acids: CASSDSGGDINEQFF.

CDR3 nucleotides: TGTGCCAGCAGCATGCTGACTAGCGGGAGGAAAAGAGAAAACAATGAGCAGTTCTTC. Translation: CASSMLTSGRKRENNEQFF. The chain uses TRBV21-1 and TRBJ2-1; the table's D gene call, TRBD2, was not cross checked with the DNA. TRBV21-1 is a known pseudogene. The CDR3 runs to 19 residues.